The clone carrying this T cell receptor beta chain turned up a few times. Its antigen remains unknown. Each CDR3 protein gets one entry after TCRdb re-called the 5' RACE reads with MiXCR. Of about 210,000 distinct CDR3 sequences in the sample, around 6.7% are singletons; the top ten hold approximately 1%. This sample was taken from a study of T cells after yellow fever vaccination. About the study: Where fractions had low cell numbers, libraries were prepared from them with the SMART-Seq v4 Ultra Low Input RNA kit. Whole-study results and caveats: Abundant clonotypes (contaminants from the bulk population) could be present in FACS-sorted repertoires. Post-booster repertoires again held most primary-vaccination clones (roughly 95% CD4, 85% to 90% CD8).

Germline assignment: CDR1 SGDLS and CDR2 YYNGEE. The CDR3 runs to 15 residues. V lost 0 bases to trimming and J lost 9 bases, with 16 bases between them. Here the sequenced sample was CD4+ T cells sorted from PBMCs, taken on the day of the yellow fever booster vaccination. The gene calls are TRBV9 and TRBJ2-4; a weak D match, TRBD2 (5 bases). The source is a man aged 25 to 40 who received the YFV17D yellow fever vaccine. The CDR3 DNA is TGTGCCAGCAGCGTAGGGTCGAGGGCCGAGACCATTCAGTACTTC. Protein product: CASSVGSRAETIQYF.